The 19 T cell receptor beta chains listed next were all sequenced from one sample in a study of blood T cell repertoires in COVID-19. Assay used: immunoSEQ multiplex PCR; TCRdb lists only in-frame clones, some missing. The profile shows about 190,000 clones, around 83% of them singletons. Sample: peripheral blood. These receptor sequences come from a woman at least 80 years old with acute or convalescent COVID-19.

This clone was detected only a few times. This sample includes further DNA sequences coding for the same CDR3. The V gene is TRBV7-2, the J gene TRBJ2-3; D not resolved. Germline V gives CDR1 SGHTA, CDR2 FQGNSA. The CDR3 has 12 residues. Deletions cut 7 bases from V and 0 bases from J, with 5 bases between. The CDR3 coding sequence is TGTGCCAGCACCCCAAGCACAGATACGCAGTATTTT. This encodes CASTPSTDTQYF.

In this sample, this clone turned up a few times. V and J are TRBV9 and TRBJ1-3; 10 nucleotides line up with TRBD1. The CDR3 spans 15 residues. Germline CDR1 reads SGDLS; CDR2 reads YYNGEE. V lost 3 bases to trimming and J lost 2 bases; unmatched junction nucleotides: 2. CDR3 sequence (DNA): TGTGCCAGCAGCGGACAGGGGGCAACTGGAAACACCATATATTTT. Translated, it gives CASSGQGATGNTIYF.

This chain connects TRBV5-1 to TRBJ2-1; TRBD1 might be the D (6 bases). With 4 bases removed from V and 4 bases from J, the gap between germline ends came to 12 bases. The germline V gene has CDR1 SGHRS and CDR2 YFSETQ. The CDR3 consists of 14 residues. The CDR3 coding sequence is TGCGCCAGCAGCGGCGGACAGCGTTACAATGAGCAGTTCTTC. Translated: CASSGGQRYNEQFF.

V and J are TRBV7-3 and TRBJ2-1, with D possibly being TRBD2 (6 bases). Germline V gives CDR1 SGHTA, CDR2 FQGTGA. CDR3 length equals 17 residues. V was pared by 0 bases and J by 10 bases, with 22 bases between. The CDR3 nucleotides read TGTGCCAGCAGCTTAACTTTCGGAGGGGATAAGGCGGCGGAGCAGTTCTTC. Translating gives CASSLTFGGDKAAEQFF.

The rearrangement uses TRBV29-1 and TRBJ1-1; TRBD1 matches at 7 bases. The CDR3 spans 12 residues. CDR1 and CDR2 (germline): SQVTM, ANQGSEA. The V segment lost 6 bases and the J segment 4 bases; nucleotides outside the gene matches: 5. The CDR3 DNA sequence: TGCAGCGTCCTGACAGGGAGCACTGAAGCTTTCTTT. As protein: CSVLTGSTEAFF.

The CDR3 coding sequence is TGTGCCAGCAGCTTATTGGGACAGGGGGCCGGAAACACCATATATTTT. Protein product: CASSLLGQGAGNTIYF. This chain connects TRBV7-8 to TRBJ1-3; TRBD1 matches at 12 bases. V was clipped by 2 bases and J by 4 bases; unmatched bases: 3. CDR3 length: 16 residues. In germline, CDR1 is SGHVS, CDR2 FQNEAQ.

The chain is built from TRBV10-1 and TRBJ1-5, with 9 bases identical to TRBD1. The CDR3 is 15 residues long. Germline lookup yields CDR1 WNHNN and CDR2 SYGVQD (reference sequence). The V segment lost 4 bases and the J segment 5 bases; nucleotides outside the gene matches: 6. CDR3 DNA sequence: TGCGCCAGCAGTGGCAGACAGGGGGAAGATCAGCCCCAGCATTTT. Its translation: CASSGRQGEDQPQHF.

The chain recombines TRBV5-4 with TRBJ1-3, with 7 bases identical to TRBD1. With 4 bases clipped from V and 0 bases from J, the junction kept 7 bases outside the gene matches. The CDR3 consists of 16 residues. Germline V gene lookup returns CDR1 SGHNT and CDR2 YYREEE (reference sequence). The CDR3 DNA sequence: TGTGCCAGCAGCGGGGGACAGTTAAGCTCTGGAAACACCATATATTTT. This translates into CASSGGQLSSGNTIYF.

This chain links TRBV5-1 with TRBJ2-2; D is possibly TRBD1 (5 bases). The CDR3 has 16 amino acids. The V gene's germline CDR1 is SGHRS and CDR2 YFSETQ. The ends were cut back, 7 bases at V and 0 bases at J, with 16 bases in the middle. The CDR3 DNA sequence: TGCGCCAGCGTGGGCCAGACAGCTTCGAACACCGGGGAGCTGTTTTTT. This encodes CASVGQTASNTGELFF. The entire variable domain, with the rest obtained from reference TRBV5-1 and TRBJ2-2, is as follows: KAGVTQTPRYLIKTRGQQVTLSCSPISGHRSVSWYQQTPGQGLQFLFEYFSETQRNKGNFPGRFSGRQFSNSRSEMNVSTLELGDSALYLCASVGQTASNTGELFFGEGSRLTVL.

The chain is built from TRBV28 and TRBJ1-1; D remains ambiguous. The V gene's germline CDR1 is MDHEN and CDR2 SYDVKM. CDR3 length equals 13 residues. Trimming stripped 4 bases from V and 1 base from J, with 7 bases between. In DNA, the CDR3 is TGTGCCAGCAGTTCAAGCCCGAACACTGAAGCTTTCTTT. Encoded protein: CASSSSPNTEAFF.

The V gene is TRBV3-1 (or the pseudogene TRBV3-2), the J gene TRBJ1-2, with D tentatively TRBD1 (5 bases). In germline, CDR1 is LGHDT, CDR2 YNNKEL (reference sequence). CDR3 length equals 16 residues. The ends were cut back, 3 bases at V and 7 bases at J, with 21 bases in the middle. The CDR3 spells CASSHTRWEGSVGYTF. The CDR3 DNA is TGTGCCAGCAGCCACACAAGGTGGGAGGGGTCGGTTGGCTACACCTTC.

This chain links TRBV12-3 or TRBV12-4 with TRBJ1-2; no clear D. The V end lost 8 bases, the J end lost 5 bases, and 12 bases lay between the germline ends. The CDR3 spans 12 residues. In DNA form, the CDR3 reads TGTGCCAGCCATTTGGGAGGATATGGCTACACCTTC. Protein product: CASHLGGYGYTF.

This clone has only one observation. The J gene is TRBJ2-4, the V gene TRBV7-9; 8 bases agree with TRBD2. J gave up 0 bases and V 2 bases, and 6 bases lay outside the gene matches. The CDR3 has 17 residues. Germline V gene lookup returns CDR1 SEHNR and CDR2 FQNEAQ (reference sequence). As DNA, the CDR3 is TGTGCCAGCAGCTTAAGGAGAGCGGGAGCAGCCAAAAACATTCAGTACTTC. It translates to CASSLRRAGAAKNIQYF.

In its sample, this clone was seen once. This chain uses TRBV18 with TRBJ2-2; 12 bases match TRBD2. Germline V lookup: CDR1 KGHSH, CDR2 LQKENI. Trimming removed 4 bases from V and 3 bases from J; junction bases left unmatched: 6. The CDR3 runs to 17 residues. CDR3 DNA: TGTGCCAGCTCACTCTTGACTAGCGGGAGCTACACCGGGGAGCTGTTTTTT. This codes for CASSLLTSGSYTGELFF.

V is TRBV6-5 and J is TRBJ2-1, with D unresolved. The CDR3 sequence is 11 residues long. Germline V CDR1 and CDR2: MNHEY, SVGAGI. The V end was cut by 3 bases, the J end by 10 bases, with 7 bases between. The CDR3 bases are TGTGCCAGCAGTTATCAGTACGAGCAGTTCTTC. Its protein product is CASSYQYEQFF.

The sample holds one count of this clone. The rearrangement joins TRBV6-5 to TRBJ2-7, with D possibly matching TRBD1 (6 bases). Trimming took 5 bases from V and 2 from J, leaving 13 bases between them. This CDR3 comprises 14 residues. CDR1 is MNHEY, CDR2 SVGAGI, per germline. CDR3 amino acids: CASSTGQRTYEQYF. DNA for the CDR3: TGTGCCAGCAGTACTGGACAGAGGACCTACGAGCAGTACTTC.

The chain recombines TRBV18 with TRBJ1-5; a possible D gene is TRBD1 (5 bases). Germline CDR1 reads KGHSH; CDR2 reads LQKENI. The CDR3 has 15 residues. V lost 2 bases and J 5 bases, leaving 13 bases between the germline ends. CDR3 coding DNA: TGTGCCAGCTCACCATTCGGGCAGGGCTATCAGCCCCAGCATTTT. Its protein is CASSPFGQGYQPQHF.

The chain employs TRBV7-2 and TRBJ1-2; the match to TRBD1 covers 7 bases. Looked up from germline, CDR1 is SGHTA and CDR2 is FQGNSA. The V segment lost 5 bases and the J segment 3 bases; nucleotides outside the gene matches: 6. CDR3 size: 14 residues. For the CDR3, the DNA is TGTGCCAGCAGCGTTGGGACAGATGACTATGGCTACACCTTC. Translation: CASSVGTDDYGYTF.

This chain links TRBV10-2 with TRBJ1-2; D uncertain. Trimming left V 8 bases short and J 5 bases short, with 21 bases between. Germline V gene sequence: CDR1 WSHSY, CDR2 SAAADI. The length of the CDR3 is 15 residues. CDR3 sequence: CASSQERVRSYGYTF. The CDR3 region has the DNA TGCGCCAGCTCGCAAGAGAGGGTTCGGTCTTATGGCTACACCTTC.